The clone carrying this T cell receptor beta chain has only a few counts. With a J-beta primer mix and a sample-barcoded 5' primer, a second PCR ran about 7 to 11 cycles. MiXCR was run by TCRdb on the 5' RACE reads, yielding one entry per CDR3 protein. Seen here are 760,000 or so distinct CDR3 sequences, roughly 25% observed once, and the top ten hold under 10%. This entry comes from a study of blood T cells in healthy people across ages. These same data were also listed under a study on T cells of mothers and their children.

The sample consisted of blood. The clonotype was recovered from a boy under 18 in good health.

Here the CDR3 DNA reads TGCAGCGTTGAAGATCAGGCTAGTATGCAGTATTTT. As protein: CSVEDQASMQYF. V gene TRBV29-1 combines with J gene TRBJ2-3; D remains ambiguous. Germline V lookup: CDR1 SQVTM, CDR2 ANQGSEA. There are 12 residues in the CDR3. With 0 bases removed from V and 11 bases from J, the gap between germline ends came to 12 bases.